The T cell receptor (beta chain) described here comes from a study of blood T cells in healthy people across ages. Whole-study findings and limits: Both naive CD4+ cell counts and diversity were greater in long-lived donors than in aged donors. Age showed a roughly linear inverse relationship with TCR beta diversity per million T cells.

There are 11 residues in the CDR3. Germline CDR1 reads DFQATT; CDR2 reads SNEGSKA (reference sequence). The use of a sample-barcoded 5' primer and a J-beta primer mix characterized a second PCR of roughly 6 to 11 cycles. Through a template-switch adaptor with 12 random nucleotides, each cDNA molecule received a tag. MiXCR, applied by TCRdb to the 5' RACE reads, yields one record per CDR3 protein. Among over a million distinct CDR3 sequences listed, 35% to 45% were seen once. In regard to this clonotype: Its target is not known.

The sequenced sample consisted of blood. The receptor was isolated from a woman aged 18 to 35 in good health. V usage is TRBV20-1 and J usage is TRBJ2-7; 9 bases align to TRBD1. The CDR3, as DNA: TGCAGGCCGGGACAGGGTGACGAGCAGTACTTC. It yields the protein CRPGQGDEQYF.